This record covers a single T cell receptor beta chain. This sample was taken from a study of blood T cell repertoires in COVID-19. The CDR3 totals 13 residues. Germline values: CDR1 SGHVS, CDR2 FNYEAQ. Trimming removed 5 bases from V and 3 bases from J, with 10 bases in between. The repertoire was sequenced with immunoSEQ multiplex PCR; TCRdb's copy has only in-frame clones and lacks some. The table includes 310,000 or so clones, roughly 87% detected once. This receptor was identified in a woman younger than 30 who had recovered from COVID-19. The rearrangement uses TRBV7-6 and TRBJ1-2; TRBD1 is a possible D gene (6 bases). Sequenced sample: PBMCs or T cells enriched from blood (not recorded which). This chain's CDR3 is CASSQTGDYGYTF. The CDR3 DNA sequence: TGTGCCAGCAGCCAGACAGGCGACTATGGCTACACCTTC. The full variable domain, with the rest looked up from reference TRBV7-6 and TRBJ1-2, is GAGVSQSPRYKVTKRGQDVALRCDPISGHVSLYWYRQALGQGPEFLTYFNYEAQQDKSGLPNDRFSAERPEGSISTLTIQRTEQRDSAMYRCASSQTGDYGYTFGSGTRLTVV.